A selection of T cell receptor beta chains follows, all from one sample in a study of CD8 T cells in Susac syndrome. TCRdb used MiXCR to reprocess the immunoSEQ multiplex PCR reads, holding one entry per CDR3 protein. The table records roughly 150,000 distinct CDR3 sequences, approximately 96% of them present only once. The sequencing sample was made of CD4+ T cells from PBMCs. Receptors originate from a human donor with Susac syndrome. Both conserved end residues are part of each CDR3. D genes are given only for firm matches. Size values are once, few and many counts, or a class for expanded clones, and some rows have none.

>TRBD1|TRBJ1-2|-|TRBV19
CASTGQGADGYTF
TGTGCCAGTACCGGACAGGGGGCAGATGGCTACACCTTC
>-|TRBJ1-1|-|TRBV3-1
CASSQRGAADTEAFF
TGTGCCAGCAGCCAAAGGGGCGCCGCAGACACTGAAGCTTTCTTT
>-|TRBJ2-3|-|TRBV20-1
CSVETSFQDTQYF
TGCAGTGTAGAGACGAGTTTTCAAGATACGCAGTATTTT
>-|TRBJ2-5|-|TRBV15
CATSRDMGGQETQYF
TGTGCCACCAGCAGAGATATGGGGGGCCAAGAGACCCAGTACTTC
>TRBD1|TRBJ1-3|-|TRBV12-3/TRBV12-4
CASSFRTGGNTIYF
TGTGCCAGCAGTTTTAGGACAGGGGGAAACACCATATATTTT
>TRBD1|TRBJ1-5|-|TRBV9
CASSDGTALRPQHF
TGTGCCAGCAGCGATGGGACAGCACTTCGGCCCCAGCATTTT
>TRBD1|TRBJ1-2|once|TRBV25-1
CASSDHGTAYGYTF
TGTGCCAGCAGTGACCACGGGACAGCCTATGGCTACACCTTC
>-|TRBJ1-5|-|TRBV6-2/TRBV6-3
CASSYEGGNQPQHF
TGTGCCAGCAGTTACGAGGGGGGCAATCAGCCCCAGCATTTT
>TRBD1|TRBJ2-1|few|TRBV29-1
CSVAMGQGNNEQFF
TGCAGCGTTGCTATGGGACAGGGCAACAATGAGCAGTTCTTC
>TRBD1|TRBJ1-4|-|TRBV20-1
CSAREGQGELFF
TGCAGTGCTAGAGAAGGACAGGGGGAACTGTTTTTT
>-|TRBJ2-6|-|TRBV3-1
CASSQPSGANVLTF
TGTGCCAGCAGCCAGCCTTCTGGGGCCAACGTCCTGACTTTC
>TRBD2|TRBJ2-2|-|TRBV7-9
CASSLTGEGGELFF
TGTGCCAGCAGCTTAACGGGGGAGGGCGGGGAGCTGTTTTTT
>TRBD2|TRBJ2-7|-|TRBV5-1
CASSLAPSGVYEQYF
TGCGCCAGCAGCTTGGCCCCTAGCGGGGTATACGAGCAGTACTTC
>-|TRBJ2-2|-|TRBV29-1
CSGRHSNTGELFF
TGCAGTGGGAGACATTCGAACACCGGGGAGCTGTTTTTT
>-|TRBJ2-2|-|TRBV7-3
CASSLIGTGELFF
TGTGCCAGCAGCTTAATCGGTACCGGGGAGCTGTTTTTT
>TRBD2|TRBJ2-5|-|TRBV5-1
CASSLTSSGKETQYF
TGCGCCAGCAGCTTGACATCTAGCGGTAAAGAGACCCAGTACTTC
>-|TRBJ1-6|-|TRBV14
CASSRRTPSGDNNSPLHF
TGTGCCAGCAGCCGGAGGACACCCTCGGGGGATAATAATTCACCCCTCCACTTT
>TRBD1|TRBJ1-1|-|TRBV20-1
CSAMDRDGGMNTEAFF
TGCAGTGCGATGGACAGGGATGGGGGTATGAACACTGAAGCTTTCTTT
>-|TRBJ2-1|-|TRBV5-4
CASSPKRQSSYNEQFF
TGTGCCAGCAGCCCAAAGAGACAGTCCTCCTACAATGAGCAGTTCTTC
>-|TRBJ2-6|once|TRBV29-1
CSVEVRQSSGANVLTF
TGCAGCGTTGAAGTGCGACAGAGCTCTGGGGCCAACGTCCTGACTTTC
>-|TRBJ1-4|-|TRBV6-6
CASSYVGSGEKLFF
TGTGCCAGCAGTTACGTCGGAAGCGGAGAAAAACTGTTTTTT
>-|TRBJ2-7|-|TRBV10-2
CASHPPATYEQYF
TGCGCCAGCCACCCCCCGGCGACCTACGAGCAGTACTTC
>-|TRBJ1-1|-|TRBV21-1
CASKGRTGRLGVWDTEAFF
TGTGCCAGCAAAGGGCGGACAGGGCGTTTGGGCGTTTGGGATACTGAAGCTTTCTTT
>-|TRBJ1-2|-|TRBV5-1
CASSLSGGSYGYTF
TGCGCCAGCAGCCTGTCGGGGGGGTCCTATGGCTACACCTTC
>TRBD1|TRBJ1-1|-|TRBV24-1
CATLSPQGGNTEAFF
TGTGCCACGCTGTCCCCCCAGGGGGGGAACACTGAAGCTTTCTTT